Sequencing of this TCR beta chain was carried out in a study of cytomegalovirus exposure and HLA in healthy donors. General observations from the study: The availability of immune exposure information extended only to CMV serostatus. Across HLA loci, a later analysis found differing TCR association rates, with DRB1 most and HLA-C fewest. Later on, a genetic analysis was performed. It linked a missense variant in DCLRE1C with V- and J-gene trimming of TCR beta.

The PCR employed 60 Vbeta primers together with 13 Jbeta primers. Method: immunoSEQ multiplex PCR; TCRdb's copy keeps in-frame clones and lacks some. The sample contains roughly 180,000 clones, about three quarters of which appear only once. This clone was detected only once. Its antigen is still unknown. The germline V gene has CDR1 MNHEY and CDR2 SMNVEV (reference sequence). Germline trimming cut 2 bases from V and 6 bases from J; bases unmatched to any gene: 8. The CDR3 totals 15 residues. Sequencing was carried out using PBMCs. This clonotype was obtained from a female donor in good health and CMV-seronegative. V and J are TRBV27 and TRBJ2-3, with TRBD1 identical over 7 bases. The CDR3 spells CASSLEGTEHDTQYF. In nucleotides, the CDR3 is TGTGCCAGCAGTTTAGAGGGGACAGAACACGATACGCAGTATTTT.